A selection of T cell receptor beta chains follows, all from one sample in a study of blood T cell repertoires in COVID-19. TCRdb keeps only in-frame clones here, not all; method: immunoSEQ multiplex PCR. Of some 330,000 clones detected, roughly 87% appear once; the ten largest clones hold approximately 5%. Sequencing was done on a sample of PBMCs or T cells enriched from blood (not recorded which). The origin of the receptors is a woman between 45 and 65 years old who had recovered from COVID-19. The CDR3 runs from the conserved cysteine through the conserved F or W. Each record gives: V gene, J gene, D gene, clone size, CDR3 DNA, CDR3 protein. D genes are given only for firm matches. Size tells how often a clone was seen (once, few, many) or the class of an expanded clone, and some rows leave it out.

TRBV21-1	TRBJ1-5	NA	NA	TGTGCCAGCGTGAGACAGTATAGCAATCAGCCCCAGCATTTT	CASVRQYSNQPQHF
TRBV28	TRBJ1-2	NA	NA	TGTGCCAGCGGGAGGAAGGGGAGCCCCCCTAACTATGGCTACACCTTC	CASGRKGSPPNYGYTF
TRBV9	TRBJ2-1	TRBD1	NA	TGTGCCAGCAGCGTAGGAACGGGACAGGGCTACAATGAGCAGTTCTTC	CASSVGTGQGYNEQFF
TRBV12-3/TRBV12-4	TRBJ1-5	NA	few	TGTGCCAGCAGTTTGAGTCTTAATCAGCCCCAGCATTTT	CASSLSLNQPQHF
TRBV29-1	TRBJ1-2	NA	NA	TGCAGCGTATCTACTCTAGGGCGGGGAGGCTACACCTTC	CSVSTLGRGGYTF
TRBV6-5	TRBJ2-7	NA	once	TGTGCCAGCAGCTCATCAGACACGTACGAGCAGTACTTC	CASSSSDTYEQYF
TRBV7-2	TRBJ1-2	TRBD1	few	TGTGCCAGCAGCTTATTACAGGGGTTGGAAGGCTACACCTTC	CASSLLQGLEGYTF
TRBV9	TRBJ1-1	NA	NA	TGTGCCAGCAGCCCCAGGAGGACGGGGGGGGCGGGTGAAGCTTTCTTT	CASSPRRTGGAGEAFF
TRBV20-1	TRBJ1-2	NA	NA	TGCAGTGCTAGTATCGGGGAGGGTGGCTACACCTTC	CSASIGEGGYTF
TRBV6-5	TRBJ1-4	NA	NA	TGTGCCAGCAGTCGGGGGGCAACTAATGAAAAACTGTTTTTT	CASSRGATNEKLFF
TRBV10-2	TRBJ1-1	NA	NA	TGCGCCAGCATGATTCAGACTGGCACTGAAGCTTTCTTT	CASMIQTGTEAFF
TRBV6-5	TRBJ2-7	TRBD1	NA	TGTGCCAGCTGGGACAGGGAAGGATACGAGCAGTACTTC	CASWDREGYEQYF
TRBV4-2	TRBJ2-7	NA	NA	TGTGCCAGCAGCCAAGGAGGGGCGGGACTGAGGCGCTACGAGCAGTACTTC	CASSQGGAGLRRYEQYF
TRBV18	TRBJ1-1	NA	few	TGTGCCAGCTCACCGGGCAGAAACGGGGTCAAAGCTTTCTTT	CASSPGRNGVKAFF
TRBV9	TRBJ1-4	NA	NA	TGTGCCAGCAGCGCTTCAGGGGTTGCTAATGAAAAACTGTTTTTT	CASSASGVANEKLFF
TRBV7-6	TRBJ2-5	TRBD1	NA	TGTGCCAGCAGCCCTATATTTGGACAGGGGAAGGGTGAGACCCAGTACTTC	CASSPIFGQGKGETQYF
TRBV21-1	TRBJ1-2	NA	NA	TGTGCCAGCAGCAAACCAGGGAGGGAAGGCTACACCTTC	CASSKPGREGYTF
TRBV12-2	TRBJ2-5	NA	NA	TGTGCAAGTCGCTTAGCGCATGAGAAGGGAGAGTACCAAGAGACCCAGTACTTC	CASRLAHEKGEYQETQYF
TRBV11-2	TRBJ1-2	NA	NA	TGTGCCAGCAGCCCCTTGGGGGAGGTCCATGGCTACACCTTC	CASSPLGEVHGYTF
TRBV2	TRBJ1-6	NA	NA	TGTGCCAGCAGTGTGGGCAGGAACACTTTAAATTCACCCCTCCACTTT	CASSVGRNTLNSPLHF
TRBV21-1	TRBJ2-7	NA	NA	TGTGCCAGCAGCAAAGTACAGGTCGCCAGCTTGGGTGAGCAGTACTTC	CASSKVQVASLGEQYF
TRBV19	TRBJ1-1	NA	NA	TGTGCCAGTAGTATCTCCACGATCGTAACTAATGAAGCTTTCTTT	CASSISTIVTNEAFF
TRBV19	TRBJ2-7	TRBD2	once	TGTGCCAGTAGTTCCCACCGTAGCGGGAGGAATTACGAGCAGTACTTC	CASSSHRSGRNYEQYF
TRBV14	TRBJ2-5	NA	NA	TGTGCCAGCAGCCCGAACCCTTCCGCGGTCCAGTACTTC	CASSPNPSAVQYF
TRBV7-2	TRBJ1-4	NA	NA	TGTGCCAGCAGCTTAGAAGGACAACCAACTAATGAAAAACTGTTTTTT	CASSLEGQPTNEKLFF
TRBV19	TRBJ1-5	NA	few	TGTGCCAGTAGTATCATCGGCGGGGAGAATCAGCCCCAGCATTTT	CASSIIGGENQPQHF
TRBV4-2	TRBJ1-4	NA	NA	TGTGCCAGCAGCCAAGACCTGGCAGGGTTCGAAAAACTGTTTTTT	CASSQDLAGFEKLFF
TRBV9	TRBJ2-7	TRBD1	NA	TGTGCCAGCAGCGTAGGGACAGGGGCATACTACGAGCAGTACTTC	CASSVGTGAYYEQYF
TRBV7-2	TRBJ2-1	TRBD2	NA	TGTGCCAGCAGCTTAGTCAGCGGGGTTAACAATGAGCAGTTCTTC	CASSLVSGVNNEQFF
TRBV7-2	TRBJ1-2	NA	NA	TGTGCCAGCAGCTTAGGACAAGGCCTGGGCTACACCTTC	CASSLGQGLGYTF
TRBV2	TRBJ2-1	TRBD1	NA	TGTGCCAGACCCGGGACAGGGCTCCTCTTC	CARPGTGLLF
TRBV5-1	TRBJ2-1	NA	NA	TGCGCCAGCAGCTTCTCCGCGGGCAGCTCCTACAATGAGCAGTTCTTC	CASSFSAGSSYNEQFF
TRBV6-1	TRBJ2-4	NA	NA	TGTGCCAGCAGTGAAGTGAGCGGGATTCAGTACTTC	CASSEVSGIQYF
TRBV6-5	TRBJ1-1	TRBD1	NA	TGTGCCAGCAAGGGACAGCGGAACACTGAAGCTTTCTTT	CASKGQRNTEAFF
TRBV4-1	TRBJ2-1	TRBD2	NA	TGCGCCAGCAGCCCCACGAGCGGGACTAGGGGGTCCGGAGAGCAGTTCTTC	CASSPTSGTRGSGEQFF
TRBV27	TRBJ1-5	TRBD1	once	TGTGCCAGCCCCGGGCCTACAGGGGAAATTAGCAATCAGCCCCAGCATTTT	CASPGPTGEISNQPQHF
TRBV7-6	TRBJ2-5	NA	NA	TGTGCCAGCAGCTTATGGAACTCCCGGGGGGCTATACAAGAGACCCAGTACTTC	CASSLWNSRGAIQETQYF